Following are 9 T cell receptor beta chains from one sample sequenced in a study of radiation and T cells in renal cell carcinoma. Using immunoSEQ multiplex PCR, the repertoire was profiled, and TCRdb retains in-frame clones only, with some absent. Of approximately 150,000 clones in the sample, approximately 86% are singletons; the top ten hold around a sixth. Time point noted: blood 4 weeks post-SBRT, at nephrectomy. The treatment denotes: 15 Gy SBRT to primary tumor, nephrectomy 4 weeks later. Sequences were derived from blood, sampled from a patient whose treatment included radiotherapy and nephrectomy. Receptor source: a woman between 45 and 65 years old with renal cell carcinoma.

V gene TRBV28 combines with J gene TRBJ1-1; 8 bases line up with TRBD1. V dropped 6 bases and J dropped 4; count of bases not matched to a gene: 10. The CDR3 is 15 amino acids. Germline V gene data show CDR1 as MDHEN and CDR2 as SYDVKM. CDR3 loop: CASRLRTGMGTEAFF. The DNA for the CDR3 is TGTGCCAGCAGACTGCGGACAGGGATGGGCACTGAAGCTTTCTTT. Using reference TRBV28 and TRBJ1-1 for the parts outside the CDR3, the full variable domain is DVKVTQSSRYLVKRTGEKVFLECVQDMDHENMFWYRQDPGLGLRLIYFSYDVKMKEKGDIPEGYSVSREKKERFSLILESASTNQTSMYLCASRLRTGMGTEAFFGQGTRLTVV.

V and J are TRBV9 and TRBJ2-5, with a possible D match to TRBD1 (5 bases). The CDR3 is made up of 17 amino acids. Germline lookup yields CDR1 SGDLS and CDR2 YYNGEE. Trimming took 0 bases from V and 3 from J, leaving 18 bases between them. The CDR3 DNA is TGTGCCAGCAGCGTAGCGACAACAGGCAAGAGAGAAGAGACCCAGTACTTC. It yields the protein CASSVATTGKREETQYF. The full variable domain, with the rest looked up from reference TRBV9 and TRBJ2-5, is DSGVTQTPKHLITATGQRVTLRCSPRSGDLSVYWYQQSLDQGLQFLIQYYNGEERAKGNILERFSAQQFPDLHSELNLSSLELGDSALYFCASSVATTGKREETQYFGPGTRLLVL.

This rearrangement joins TRBV5-1 to TRBJ1-1; the D is unclear. The CDR3 totals 14 residues. The V gene's germline CDR1 is SGHRS and CDR2 YFSETQ. Trimming cost V 7 bases and J 0 bases, with 13 bases left between them. The CDR3 bases are TGCGCCAGCGCGAACCGGGCCCTGAACACTGAAGCTTTCTTT. This translates into CASANRALNTEAFF. Full variable domain (outside the CDR3, taken from reference TRBV5-1 and TRBJ1-1): KAGVTQTPRYLIKTRGQQVTLSCSPISGHRSVSWYQQTPGQGLQFLFEYFSETQRNKGNFPGRFSGRQFSNSRSEMNVSTLELGDSALYLCASANRALNTEAFFGQGTRLTVV.

This clone showed up just once. This chain uses TRBV4-3 with TRBJ2-7, with TRBD1 matching 7 bases. This CDR3 comprises 15 residues. The germline V gene has CDR1 LGHNA and CDR2 YSLEER. V dropped 3 bases and J dropped 4; count of bases not matched to a gene: 9. DNA of the CDR3: TGCGCCAGCAGCCAGCAGACAGGGATATTTTACGAGCAGTACTTC. It is translated as CASSQQTGIFYEQYF.

The chain carries TRBV4-3 and TRBJ2-4, with D uncertain. The V end was cut by 1 base, the J end by 6 bases, with 7 bases between. Germline loops: CDR1 LGHNA, CDR2 YSLEER. This CDR3 is built from 13 residues. CDR3 sequence (DNA): TGCGCCAGCAGCCAAGTGGAAGGAAACATTCAGTACTTC. It codes for CASSQVEGNIQYF.

The V call is TRBV5-1, the J call TRBJ2-7; 7 nucleotides agree with TRBD2. Looked up from germline, CDR1 is SGHRS and CDR2 is YFSETQ. Germline trimming cut 6 bases from V and 2 bases from J; bases unmatched to any gene: 11. CDR3 length: 15 amino acids. DNA for the CDR3: TGCGCCAGCACCACCAAATCCGGGGGGACCTACGAGCAGTACTTC. Encoded protein: CASTTKSGGTYEQYF. Looking up the rest from reference TRBV5-1 and TRBJ2-7 gives the full variable domain: KAGVTQTPRYLIKTRGQQVTLSCSPISGHRSVSWYQQTPGQGLQFLFEYFSETQRNKGNFPGRFSGRQFSNSRSEMNVSTLELGDSALYLCASTTKSGGTYEQYFGPGTRLTVT.

This clone was observed a single time. This chain joins TRBV7-2 and TRBJ2-3; 8 bases align to TRBD1. Unmatched junction bases numbered 5, after V lost 5 bases and J lost 1 base. The V gene's germline CDR1 is SGHTA and CDR2 FQGNSA. This CDR3 has 15 amino acids. CDR3 sequence (DNA): TGTGCCAGCAGCGCAGTGACAGGGGGCACAGATACGCAGTATTTT. Encoded protein: CASSAVTGGTDTQYF.

The gene calls are TRBV28 and TRBJ1-1; 7 nucleotides line up with TRBD1. The germline V gene has CDR1 MDHEN and CDR2 SYDVKM. The CDR3 sequence is 12 residues long. The V and J ends lost 5 bases and 11 bases, in that order; junction bases with no gene match: 8. CDR3 in amino acids: CASSTLQGWAFF. The CDR3, as DNA: TGTGCCAGCAGTACCCTACAGGGGTGGGCTTTCTTT.

V and J are TRBV10-1 and TRBJ2-7; D not certain. This CDR3 has 14 amino acids. V dropped 5 bases and J dropped 1 base, with 12 bases sitting between them. Germline CDR1 reads WNHNN; CDR2 reads SYGVQD (reference sequence). CDR3 amino acids: CASSPNVDSYEQYF. The CDR3 coding sequence is TGCGCCAGCAGTCCGAATGTGGATTCCTACGAGCAGTACTTC.